These 20 T cell receptor beta chains originate from one sample sequenced in a study of somatic mutations in cytotoxic T cells in rheumatoid arthritis. Profiled with immunoSEQ multiplex PCR; TCRdb holds only in-frame clones, not every one. Of 10,000 to 11,000 clones listed, 75% to 95% are singletons. Sequencing input: CD8+ T cells sorted from blood. These receptors came from a woman aged 18 to 35 with rheumatoid arthritis.

The V gene is TRBV10-2, the J gene TRBJ1-2, with TRBD1 matching 8 bases. V gave up 7 bases and J gave up 4 bases; unmatched junction bases: 5. The CDR3 length is 13 residues. The germline V gene has CDR1 WSHSY and CDR2 SAAADI. The CDR3 loop is CASTETGGYGYTF. The CDR3 nucleotides read TGCGCCAGCACCGAAACAGGGGGCTATGGCTACACCTTC.

The chain employs TRBV19 and TRBJ2-7, with 7 bases fitting TRBD2. The CDR3 loop spans 13 amino acids. After removal of 5 bases from V and 3 bases from J, the junction contained 4 bases not matched to a gene. Germline-derived CDR1 and CDR2 are LNHDA and SQIVND (reference sequence). The DNA for the CDR3 is TGTGCCAGTAGTCCCTGGGAGGGCTACGAGCAGTACTTC. Translation: CASSPWEGYEQYF.

The chain couples TRBV6-5 to TRBJ1-1, with TRBD1 matching over 8 bases. V trimming: 6 bases; J trimming: 3 bases; junction bases outside the gene matches: 9. Per germline, CDR1 MNHEY and CDR2 SVGAGI. This CDR3 is built from 15 residues. The CDR3 loop reads CASSQDRVGYTEAFF. CDR3 sequence (DNA): TGTGCCAGCAGCCAGGACAGGGTGGGGTACACTGAAGCTTTCTTT.

This clone was seen a few times. This chain uses TRBV6-6 with TRBJ1-1; weak D call: TRBD1 (5 bases). Germline V gene lookup returns CDR1 MNHNY and CDR2 SVGAGI (reference sequence). V gave up 5 bases and J gave up 5 bases, with 21 bases separating them. CDR3 length: 16 amino acids. The CDR3 spells CASSPRGRGKETEAFF. The CDR3 nucleotides read TGTGCCAGCAGTCCCCGGGGCCGGGGGAAGGAGACTGAAGCTTTCTTT.

The V call is TRBV28, the J call TRBJ1-3; tentative D call: TRBD1 (6 bases). The CDR3 has 15 amino acids. From germline, CDR1 is MDHEN and CDR2 SYDVKM. V lost 2 bases and J 2 bases, leaving 10 bases between the germline ends. The CDR3 nucleotides read TGTGCCAGCAGTTTAACTGGACAGACTGGAAACACCATATATTTT. It codes for CASSLTGQTGNTIYF.

The sample holds one count of this clone. This chain joins TRBV7-6 and TRBJ2-5; D is perhaps TRBD2 (6 bases). The CDR3 length is 13 residues. Germline values: CDR1 SGHVS, CDR2 FNYEAQ. Trimming removed 9 bases from V and 2 bases from J, with 13 bases in between. This CDR3 reads CASRPAGQETQYF. In nucleotides, the CDR3 is TGTGCCAGTAGACCTGCGGGGCAAGAGACCCAGTACTTC.

CDR3: CASRYRGASSYEQYF. DNA of the CDR3: TGTGCCAGCAGATACCGGGGGGCCTCCTCCTACGAGCAGTACTTC. The chain couples TRBV5-4 to TRBJ2-7; perhaps TRBD2 as D (7 bases). V lost 5 bases to trimming and J lost 0 bases, with 15 bases between them. This CDR3 has 15 residues. The germline V gene has CDR1 SGHNT and CDR2 YYREEE (reference sequence). The variable domain in full, with the rest retrieved from reference TRBV5-4 and TRBJ2-7, is ETGVTQSPTHLIKTRGQQVTLRCSSQSGHNTVSWYQQALGQGPQFIFQYYREEENGRGNFPPRFSGLQFPNYSSELNVNALELDDSALYLCASRYRGASSYEQYFGPGTRLTVT.

The chain employs TRBV19 and TRBJ2-7, with 7 positions matching TRBD2. Germline V gene lookup returns CDR1 LNHDA and CDR2 SQIVND (reference sequence). The junction had 4 bases not matched to a gene; V was cut back by 4 bases and J by 4 bases. The CDR3 is 13 amino acids. CDR3 DNA sequence: TGTGCCAGTAGTAGGGCGGGAGCGTACGAGCAGTACTTC. The encoded protein is CASSRAGAYEQYF.

The chain has TRBV29-1 and TRBJ1-1, with 7 bases that match TRBD1. CDR1 and CDR2 from the germline V gene are SQVTM and ANQGSEA. The junction had 6 bases not matched to a gene; V was cut back by 5 bases and J by 3 bases. The CDR3 length is 13 residues. The CDR3 reads CSVPIRGDTEAFF. The CDR3, as DNA: TGCAGCGTTCCTATCAGGGGGGACACTGAAGCTTTCTTT.

The J gene is TRBJ2-4, the V gene TRBV19, with D tentatively TRBD2 (6 bases). Germline CDR1 reads LNHDA; CDR2 reads SQIVND (reference sequence). This CDR3 has 14 amino acids. Trimming took 5 bases from V and 6 from J, leaving 14 bases between them. CDR3 loop: CASSPRGRRNIQYF. The CDR3 region has the DNA TGTGCCAGTAGTCCCCGGGGGAGGAGAAACATTCAGTACTTC.

The chain carries TRBV6-5 and TRBJ1-2, with TRBD1 matching over 8 bases. The J segment lost 5 bases and the V segment lost 2 bases, leaving 4 bases of the junction unmatched. The CDR3 is made up of 14 amino acids. CDR1 and CDR2 from the germline V gene are MNHEY and SVGAGI. The CDR3 DNA sequence: TGTGCCAGCAGTTACGGGACAGGAAGTTATGGCTACACCTTC. Encoded protein: CASSYGTGSYGYTF.

V and J are TRBV18 and TRBJ1-2; a possible D gene is TRBD1 (6 bases). CDR1 and CDR2 from the germline V gene are KGHSH and LQKENI. Trimming removed 3 bases at V and 7 bases at J, with 15 bases between. The CDR3 consists of 14 residues. CDR3: CASSPSAGDFGYTF. Written as DNA, the CDR3 is TGTGCCAGCTCACCGTCCGCAGGGGATTTTGGCTACACCTTC.

CDR3 loop: CASSQDPGGGQPQHF. The CDR3 nucleotides read TGCGCCAGCAGCCAAGATCCAGGGGGCGGACAGCCCCAGCATTTT. The chain uses TRBV4-3 and TRBJ1-5, with TRBD1 identical over 8 bases. Germline-derived CDR1 and CDR2 are LGHNA and YSLEER. Trimming at V came to 0 bases and at J to 7 bases, leaving 5 bases not matched to a gene. This CDR3 region has 15 residues.

J is TRBJ1-5 and V is TRBV28, with 8 bases identical to TRBD1. The germline V gene has CDR1 MDHEN and CDR2 SYDVKM. The CDR3 is made up of 15 amino acids. The junction had 4 bases not matched to a gene; V was cut back by 4 bases and J by 2 bases. In DNA form, the CDR3 reads TGTGCCAGCAGTTGGGAGACAGGGGGCAATCAGCCCCAGCATTTT. This gives the protein CASSWETGGNQPQHF.

This rearrangement joins TRBV4-1 to TRBJ1-1; D may be TRBD1 (6 bases). The germline gives CDR1 MGHRA, CDR2 YSYEKL. The CDR3 covers 16 residues. The V and J ends lost 1 base and 0 bases respectively, with 12 bases between them. The CDR3 nucleotides are TGCGCCAGCAGCCAAGGGGTCAGGGGATTGAACACTGAAGCTTTCTTT. Its translation is CASSQGVRGLNTEAFF.

The genes are TRBV28 and TRBJ2-1, with 7 nucleotides matching TRBD1. With 4 bases clipped from V and 3 bases from J, the junction kept 12 bases outside the gene matches. The CDR3 loop spans 17 amino acids. The germline gives CDR1 MDHEN, CDR2 SYDVKM. The CDR3 here is CASSYRDRPLVYNEQFF. CDR3 nucleotides: TGTGCCAGCAGTTACCGGGACAGACCATTAGTCTACAATGAGCAGTTCTTC.

The CDR3 spells CAWSAVDNQETQYF. The CDR3 DNA reads as TGTGCCTGGAGTGCCGTCGACAACCAAGAGACCCAGTACTTC. The chain couples TRBV30 to TRBJ2-5; D unclear. The CDR3 is 14 residues long. Trimming shortened V by 1 base and J by 0 bases, and 9 bases separated the two germline ends. Germline V gene data show CDR1 as GTSNPN and CDR2 as SVGIG (reference sequence). The full variable domain, in which reference TRBV30 and TRBJ2-5 provide the parts outside the CDR3, is SQTIHQWPATLVQPVGSPLSLECTVEGTSNPNLYWYRQAAGRGLQLLFYSVGIGQISSEVPQNLSASRPQDRQFILSSKKLLLSDSGFYLCAWSAVDNQETQYFGPGTRLLVL.

The rearrangement links TRBV7-9 to TRBJ2-7; D possibly corresponds to TRBD2 (5 bases). Germline CDR1 reads SEHNR; CDR2 reads FQNEAQ (reference sequence). The germline V and J ends were trimmed by 5 bases and 7 bases, with 15 bases remaining between them. This CDR3 has 13 amino acids. CDR3 bases: TGTGCCAGCAGCCGACGGGCCCGAGGGGAGCAGTACTTC. Its translation: CASSRRARGEQYF.

This rearrangement joins TRBV10-2 to TRBJ1-6; D uncertain. This CDR3 comprises 14 residues. Germline V lookup: CDR1 WSHSY, CDR2 SAAADI. The ends were cut back, 2 bases at V and 9 bases at J, with 11 bases in the middle. The CDR3 sequence is CASSEVAGSSPLHF. The CDR3 region has the DNA TGCGCCAGCAGTGAGGTGGCAGGCAGTTCACCCCTCCACTTT.

The V gene is TRBV4-1, the J gene TRBJ2-7; TRBD2 matches 9 bases. CDR1 and CDR2 from the germline V gene are MGHRA and YSYEKL. V shed 4 bases, J shed 2 bases, and the junction held 6 bases outside the gene matches. The CDR3 contains 15 residues. CDR3 nucleotide sequence: TGCGCCAGCAGCCCTACGACTAGCGGAGCCTACGAGCAGTACTTC. This sequence encodes CASSPTTSGAYEQYF.